This is a list of T cell receptor beta chains from one sample in a study of CD8 T cells in Susac syndrome. TCRdb re-derived calls from the immunoSEQ multiplex PCR reads in MiXCR, one entry per CDR3 protein. Seen here are more than 200,000 distinct CDR3 sequences, 85% to 95% observed once, and the top ten hold about 0.14%. The source material was CD4+ T cells from PBMCs. The receptors stem from a human donor with Susac syndrome. CDR3s include the opening cysteine and the closing phenylalanine or tryptophan. The D gene is left open where the match is weak. Some rows have no size entry. The others give once, few or many, or a class for an expanded clone.

>TRBD1|.|TRBJ2-7|TRBV5-1
TGCGCCAGCAGCCTTGACAGGGAAGTTTCCTACGAGCAGTACTTC
CASSLDREVSYEQYF
>.|.|TRBJ1-2|TRBV11-2
TGTGCCAGCAGCTCCACCGGGACGATTGATGGCTACACCTTC
CASSSTGTIDGYTF
>TRBD1|.|TRBJ1-5|TRBV7-9
TGTGCCAGCAGCCGCGAAGTCGGGACAGGGGTGGGTCAGCCCCAGCATTTT
CASSREVGTGVGQPQHF
>.|once|TRBJ2-7|TRBV15
TGTGCCACCAGCAGAGATCGGGACAACGACGAGCAGTACTTC
CATSRDRDNDEQYF
>TRBD1|once|TRBJ2-1|TRBV25-1
TGTGCCAGCAGTGAGAGGGGGACAGGTGACAATGAGCAGTTCTTC
CASSERGTGDNEQFF
>TRBD1|.|TRBJ2-2|TRBV7-2
TGTGCCAGCAGCTTAGGCTCCGGGACAGTACGGGCCGGGGAGCTGTTTTTT
CASSLGSGTVRAGELFF
>.|few|TRBJ2-7|TRBV30
TGTGCCTGGAGTGGGCAGTACGAGCAGTACTTC
CAWSGQYEQYF
>.|.|TRBJ2-3|TRBV7-8
TGTGCCAGTACCGGGGGGCTTTACACAGATACGCAGTATTTT
CASTGGLYTDTQYF
>.|.|TRBJ1-6|TRBV6-4
TGTGCCAGCAGTGACTATAATTCACCCCTCCACTTT
CASSDYNSPLHF
>.|.|TRBJ2-2|TRBV6-5
TGTGCCAGCAGCCCCCCTCGGGGCCGACCCGGGGAGCTGTTTTTT
CASSPPRGRPGELFF
>.|.|TRBJ2-2|TRBV6-6
TGTGCCAGCAGCTACGGTGGGGGATCCGGGGAGCTGTTTTTT
CASSYGGGSGELFF
>TRBD1|.|TRBJ2-1|TRBV5-4
TGTGCCAGCAGCCCAGGACAGGGTAATCGGGAGCAGTTCTTC
CASSPGQGNREQFF
>TRBD1|.|TRBJ1-1|TRBV18
TGTGCCAGCTCACCTGGACAGGGTACGAACACTGAAGCTTTCTTT
CASSPGQGTNTEAFF
>.|.|TRBJ2-5|TRBV5-6
TGTGCCAGCAGCCGACAGTCAGGGGAGACCCAGTACTTC
CASSRQSGETQYF
>.|.|TRBJ2-3|TRBV11-2
TGTGCCAGCAGCGTACAGGGTCCCTCGGATACGCAGTATTTT
CASSVQGPSDTQYF
>.|few|TRBJ2-7|TRBV6-2/TRBV6-3
TGTGCCAGCAGTGCCTCCACCTACGAGCAGTACTTC
CASSASTYEQYF
>TRBD1|.|TRBJ1-2|TRBV30
TGTGCCTGGAGTGCCCAGGGGGGCTACTATGGCTACACCTTC
CAWSAQGGYYGYTF
>.|.|TRBJ2-5|TRBV30
TGTGCCCGCCAATCTGGGACCGACGAGACCCAGTACTTC
CARQSGTDETQYF
>.|.|TRBJ1-1|TRBV30
TGTGCCTGGAGGCAACGGAACACTGAAGCTTTCTTT
CAWRQRNTEAFF
>.|.|TRBJ1-5|TRBV6-2/TRBV6-3
TGTGCCAGCAGACTGTCGAACGGGGACAATCAGCCCCAGCATTTT
CASRLSNGDNQPQHF
>TRBD1|.|TRBJ2-7|TRBV19
TGTGCCAGTAGCAGGGACAGGGAGCGGGGTCAGCGGGCCGAGCAGTACTTC
CASSRDRERGQRAEQYF
>.|.|TRBJ1-5|TRBV30
TGTGCCTGGAGCGTCGAGGGGATCCAGCCCCAGCATTTT
CAWSVEGIQPQHF
>TRBD1|.|TRBJ1-1|TRBV5-4
TGTGCCAGCAGCCTTGGACGGGGACAGGGCCCTGGAGGGACTGAAGCTTTCTTT
CASSLGRGQGPGGTEAFF
>TRBD1|.|TRBJ1-5|TRBV19
TGTGCCAGTAGCAACTCAATGGGACCAGGGGGCCAGCCCCAGCATTTT
CASSNSMGPGGQPQHF
>.|.|TRBJ1-1|TRBV14
TGTGCCAGCAGCCAAGGAAGGTCGACGGTGAACACTGAAGCTTTCTTT
CASSQGRSTVNTEAFF
>.|once|TRBJ1-1|TRBV20-1
TGCAGTGCTTTCCGGGGAGGGAACACTGAAGCTTTCTTT
CSAFRGGNTEAFF
>TRBD2|.|TRBJ2-7|TRBV6-2/TRBV6-3
TGTGCCAGTTACTCGGGCTCGGGGGGGCCTACTGACGAGCAGTACTTC
CASYSGSGGPTDEQYF
>TRBD1|.|TRBJ2-1|TRBV5-8
TGTGCCAGCAGCCCGCCTACCGGGACAGGGCGCAATGAGCAGTTCTTC
CASSPPTGTGRNEQFF
>TRBD1|.|TRBJ1-2|TRBV30
TGTGCCTGGAGCGACGGGACAGGGGGCCGTGGCTACACCTTC
CAWSDGTGGRGYTF